These T cell receptor beta chains were read from a single sample in a study of cytomegalovirus exposure and HLA in healthy donors. Sequencing was performed with immunoSEQ multiplex PCR; in TCRdb, only in-frame clones are kept and a portion is missing. Of fewer than 250,000 clones listed, over 60% are singletons. The sequenced sample was PBMCs. The receptors shown here come from a man younger than 30 in good health and CMV-seronegative. CDR3s leave out the opening cysteine and the closing phenylalanine or tryptophan.

CDR3 protein | V gene
ASSRQGWSF | TRBV19
ASSLVPGVANEQF | TRBV5-1
ASSPQRAANTGELF | TRBV18
ASSVDVASYEQY | TRBV9
ASSIATDNEAF | TRBV19
ASSPDSTGNTIY | TRBV18
ASTLGSGYGTEAF | TRBV5-4
ASSLGSTRAVHTQY | TRBV5-4
ASNIRGLAGYQETQY | TRBV13
AGGKDRWSEKLF | TRBV2
ASSLTGAYGYT | TRBV19
ASSVGASGGNTIY | TRBV9
ASRPASSGGYNEQF | TRBV28
ASSPAEGRDTQY | TRBV5-4
ASRDRGGSSYNEQF | TRBV2
ASSYGRDFGYT | TRBV6-5
ASSLRGGPTYEQY | TRBV7-6
AWSVRGRVNYNEQF | TRBV30
ASRVSGGPYNGQF | TRBV6-5
ASSPRTGGTEKLF | TRBV19
ASSFLAGWDTEAF | TRBV11-2
ASSVDHGGEQY | TRBV9
ASSFILGGTRGYT | TRBV7-9
ASSPIYGNRNTGELF | TRBV11-2
AINRGSDGYT | TRBV10-3
ASSSPPTSGVLQETQY | TRBV7-3
AWSPRGRDEQY | TRBV30
AWDRGDATQY | TRBV30
ASSFIDGGANTEAF | TRBV5-1
ASSLSTEAF | TRBV28
ASSEVQASGDNEQF | TRBV2
ASRESHRTSDTGELF | TRBV2
ASSLGDFYEQY | TRBV7-9
ASSIYGKGYT | TRBV19
ASTRAGDSGNTIY | TRBV6-1